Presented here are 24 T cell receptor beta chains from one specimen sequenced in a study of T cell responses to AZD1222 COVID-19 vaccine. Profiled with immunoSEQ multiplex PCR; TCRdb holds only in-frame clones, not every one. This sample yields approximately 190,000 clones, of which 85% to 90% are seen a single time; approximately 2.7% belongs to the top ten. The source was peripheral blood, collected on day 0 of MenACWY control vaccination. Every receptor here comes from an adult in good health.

The CDR3 DNA follows: TGTGCCAGCCGGTCGGGGTTTTCTGGGGCCAACGTCCTGACTTTC. Encoded protein: CASRSGFSGANVLTF. V usage is TRBV28 and J usage is TRBJ2-6, with D possibly matching TRBD2 (5 bases). V was trimmed by 8 bases and J by 1 base, leaving 12 bases between them. Germline-derived CDR1 and CDR2 are MDHEN and SYDVKM. The CDR3 covers 15 residues.

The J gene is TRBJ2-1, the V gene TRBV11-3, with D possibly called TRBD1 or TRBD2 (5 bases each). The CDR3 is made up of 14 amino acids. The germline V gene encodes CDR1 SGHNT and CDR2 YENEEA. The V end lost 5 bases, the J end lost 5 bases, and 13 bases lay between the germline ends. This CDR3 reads CASSRGPLDNEQFF. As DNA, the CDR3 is TGTGCCAGCAGCCGGGGACCCTTAGACAATGAGCAGTTCTTC.

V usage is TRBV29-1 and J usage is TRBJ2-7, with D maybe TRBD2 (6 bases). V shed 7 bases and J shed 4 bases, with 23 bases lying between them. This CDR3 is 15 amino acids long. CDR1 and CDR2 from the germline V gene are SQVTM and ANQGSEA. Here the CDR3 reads CSAKEGLTGTYEQYF. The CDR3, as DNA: TGCAGCGCGAAGGAGGGGCTGACCGGGACTTACGAGCAGTACTTC.

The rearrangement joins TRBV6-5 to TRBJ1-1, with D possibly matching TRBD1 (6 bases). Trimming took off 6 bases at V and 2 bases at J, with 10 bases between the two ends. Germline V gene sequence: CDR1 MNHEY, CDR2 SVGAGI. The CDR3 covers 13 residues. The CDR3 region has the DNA TGTGCCAGCAGATTGACAGGAAACACTGAAGCTTTCTTT. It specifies CASRLTGNTEAFF.

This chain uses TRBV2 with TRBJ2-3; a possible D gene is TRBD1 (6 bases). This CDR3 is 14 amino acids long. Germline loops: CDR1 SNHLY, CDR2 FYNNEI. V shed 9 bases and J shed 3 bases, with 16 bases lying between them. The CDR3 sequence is CASLTGSGTDTQYF. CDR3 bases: TGTGCCAGTTTAACAGGGTCGGGGACAGATACGCAGTATTTT.

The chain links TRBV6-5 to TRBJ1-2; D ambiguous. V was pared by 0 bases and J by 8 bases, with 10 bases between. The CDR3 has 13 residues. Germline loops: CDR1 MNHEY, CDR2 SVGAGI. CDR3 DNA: TGTGCCAGCAGTTACTCGGGAAATGACGGCTACACCTTC. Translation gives CASSYSGNDGYTF.

CDR3 protein: CASSHRWDRDINEQFF. The CDR3 coding sequence is TGTGCCAGCAGTCATAGATGGGACAGGGATATCAATGAGCAGTTCTTC. The rearrangement uses TRBV7-2 and TRBJ2-1; 9 bases align to TRBD1. Germline CDR1 and CDR2: SGHTA and FQGNSA. The CDR3 is 16 residues long. V shed 6 bases, J shed 6 bases, and the junction held 12 bases outside the gene matches. The whole variable domain, remainder taken from reference TRBV7-2 and TRBJ2-1, is GAGVSQSPSNKVTEKGKDVELRCDPISGHTALYWYRQSLGQGLEFLIYFQGNSAPDKSGLPSDRFSAERTGGSVSTLTIQRTQQEDSAVYLCASSHRWDRDINEQFFGPGTRLTVL.

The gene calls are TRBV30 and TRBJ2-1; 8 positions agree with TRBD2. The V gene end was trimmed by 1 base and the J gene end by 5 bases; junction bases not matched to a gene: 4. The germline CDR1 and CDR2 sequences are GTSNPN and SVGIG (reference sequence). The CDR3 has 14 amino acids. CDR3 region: CAWSGDSGDNEQFF. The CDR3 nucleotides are TGTGCCTGGAGTGGCGATAGCGGGGACAATGAGCAGTTCTTC.

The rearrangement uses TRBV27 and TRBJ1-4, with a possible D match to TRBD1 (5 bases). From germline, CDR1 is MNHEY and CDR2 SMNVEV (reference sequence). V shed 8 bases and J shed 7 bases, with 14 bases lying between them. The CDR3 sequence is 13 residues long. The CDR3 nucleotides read TGTGCCAGCTCTCGCTCCAGGGTTGAAAAACTGTTTTTT. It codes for CASSRSRVEKLFF.

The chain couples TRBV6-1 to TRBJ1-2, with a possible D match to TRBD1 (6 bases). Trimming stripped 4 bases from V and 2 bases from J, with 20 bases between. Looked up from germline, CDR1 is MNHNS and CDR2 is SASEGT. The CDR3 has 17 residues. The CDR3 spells CASSGGQGHTQNYGYTF. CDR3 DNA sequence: TGTGCCAGCAGTGGAGGTCAGGGGCACACACAAAACTATGGCTACACCTTC.

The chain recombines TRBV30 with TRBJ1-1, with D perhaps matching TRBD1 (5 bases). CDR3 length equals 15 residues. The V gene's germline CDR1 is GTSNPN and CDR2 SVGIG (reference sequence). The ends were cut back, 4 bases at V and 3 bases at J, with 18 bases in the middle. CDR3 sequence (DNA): TGTGCCTGGAACAACCCCGGACAATCGGACACTGAAGCTTTCTTT. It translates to CAWNNPGQSDTEAFF.

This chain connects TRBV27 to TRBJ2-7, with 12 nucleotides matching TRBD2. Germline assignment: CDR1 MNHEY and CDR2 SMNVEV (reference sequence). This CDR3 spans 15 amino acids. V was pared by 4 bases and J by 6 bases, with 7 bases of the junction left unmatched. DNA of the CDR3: TGTGCCAGCAGTTCCCTACTAGCGGGAGGTGGCGAGCAGTACTTC. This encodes CASSSLLAGGGEQYF.

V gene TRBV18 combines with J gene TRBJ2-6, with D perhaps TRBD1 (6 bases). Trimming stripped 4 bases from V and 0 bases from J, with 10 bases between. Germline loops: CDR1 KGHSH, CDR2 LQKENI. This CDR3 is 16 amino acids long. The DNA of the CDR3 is TGTGCCAGCTCACTATCGGGACACTCTGGGGCCAACGTCCTGACTTTC. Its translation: CASSLSGHSGANVLTF. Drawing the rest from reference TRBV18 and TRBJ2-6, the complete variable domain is NAGVMQNPRHLVRRRGQEARLRCSPMKGHSHVYWYRQLPEEGLKFMVYLQKENIIDESGMPKERFSAEFPKEGPSILRIQQVVRGDSAAYFCASSLSGHSGANVLTFGAGSRLTVL.

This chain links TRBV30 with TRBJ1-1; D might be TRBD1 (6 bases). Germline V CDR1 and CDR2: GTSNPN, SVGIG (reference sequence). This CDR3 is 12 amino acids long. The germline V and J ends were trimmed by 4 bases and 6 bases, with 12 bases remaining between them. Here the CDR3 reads CAWKLRGPEAFF. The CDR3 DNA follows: TGTGCCTGGAAACTGCGGGGGCCTGAAGCTTTCTTT.

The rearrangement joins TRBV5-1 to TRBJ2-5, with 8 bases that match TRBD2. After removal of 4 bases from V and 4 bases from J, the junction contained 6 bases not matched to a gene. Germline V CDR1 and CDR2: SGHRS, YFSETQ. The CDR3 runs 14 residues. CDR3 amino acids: CASSPGGPGETQYF. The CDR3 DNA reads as TGCGCCAGCAGCCCGGGGGGGCCCGGAGAGACCCAGTACTTC.

This CDR3 is CASSSQGTSAGELFF. The CDR3 DNA reads TGTGCCAGCAGCTCACAAGGGACTAGCGCCGGGGAGCTGTTTTTT. The J gene is TRBJ2-2, the V gene TRBV9; TRBD2 aligns across 10 bases. Germline assignment: CDR1 SGDLS and CDR2 YYNGEE. V was clipped by 4 bases and J by 6 bases; unmatched bases: 6. The CDR3 covers 15 residues. The full variable domain, with the rest looked up from reference TRBV9 and TRBJ2-2, is DSGVTQTPKHLITATGQRVTLRCSPRSGDLSVYWYQQSLDQGLQFLIQYYNGEERAKGNILERFSAQQFPDLHSELNLSSLELGDSALYFCASSSQGTSAGELFFGEGSRLTVL.

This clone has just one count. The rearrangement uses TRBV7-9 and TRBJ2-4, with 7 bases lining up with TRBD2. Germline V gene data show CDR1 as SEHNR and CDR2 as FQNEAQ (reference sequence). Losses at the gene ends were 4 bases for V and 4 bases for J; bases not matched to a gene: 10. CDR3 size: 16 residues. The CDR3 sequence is CASSSPGGSEKNIQYF. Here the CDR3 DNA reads TGTGCCAGCAGCTCCCCTGGCGGGAGCGAAAAAAACATTCAGTACTTC.

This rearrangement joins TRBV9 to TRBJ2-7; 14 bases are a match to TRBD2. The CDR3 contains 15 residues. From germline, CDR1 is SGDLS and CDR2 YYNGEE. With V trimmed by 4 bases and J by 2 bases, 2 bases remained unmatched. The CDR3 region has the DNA TGTGCCAGCAGCAAGGGACTAGCGGGGGCCTACGAGCAGTACTTC. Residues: CASSKGLAGAYEQYF.

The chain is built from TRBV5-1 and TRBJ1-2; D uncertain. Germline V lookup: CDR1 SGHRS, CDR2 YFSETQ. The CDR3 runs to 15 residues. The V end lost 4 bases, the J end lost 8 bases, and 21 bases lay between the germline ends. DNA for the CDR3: TGCGCCAGCAGCGCAAACCCGGGATCCCTGCTCGGCTACACCTTC. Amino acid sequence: CASSANPGSLLGYTF.

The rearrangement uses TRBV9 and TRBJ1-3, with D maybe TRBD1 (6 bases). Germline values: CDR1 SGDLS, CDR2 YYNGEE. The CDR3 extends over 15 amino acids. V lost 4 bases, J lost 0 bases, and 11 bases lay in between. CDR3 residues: CASSFQGSSGNTIYF. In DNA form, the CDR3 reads TGTGCCAGCAGCTTCCAGGGGAGCTCTGGAAACACCATATATTTT.

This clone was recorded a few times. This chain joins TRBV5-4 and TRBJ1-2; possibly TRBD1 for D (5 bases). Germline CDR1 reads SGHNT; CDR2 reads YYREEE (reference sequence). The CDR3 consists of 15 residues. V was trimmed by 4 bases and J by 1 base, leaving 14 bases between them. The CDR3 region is CASSIPGPSNYGYTF. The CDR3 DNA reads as TGTGCCAGCAGCATTCCGGGACCCAGTAACTATGGCTACACCTTC.

CDR3 protein: CASISTGSNIQYF. CDR3 in DNA: TGTGCCAGCATTTCGACAGGGTCAAACATTCAGTACTTC. This rearrangement joins TRBV12-3 or TRBV12-4 to TRBJ2-4, with 7 bases fitting TRBD1. V trimming: 7 bases; J trimming: 6 bases; junction bases outside the gene matches: 6. The CDR3 is made up of 13 amino acids.

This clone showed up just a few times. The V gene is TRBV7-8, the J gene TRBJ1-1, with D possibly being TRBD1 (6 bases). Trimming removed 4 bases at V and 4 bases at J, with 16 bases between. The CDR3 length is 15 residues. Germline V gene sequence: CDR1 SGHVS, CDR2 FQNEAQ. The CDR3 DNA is TGTGCCAGCAGCTACGGGACTTTCAGGGGCACTGAAGCTTTCTTT. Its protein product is CASSYGTFRGTEAFF.

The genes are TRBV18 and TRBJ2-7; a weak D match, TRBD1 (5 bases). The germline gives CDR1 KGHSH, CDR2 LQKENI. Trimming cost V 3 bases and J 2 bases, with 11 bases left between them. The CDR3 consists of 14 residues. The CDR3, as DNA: TGTGCCAGCTCACCGGACACCGCTCCCTACGAGCAGTACTTC. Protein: CASSPDTAPYEQYF. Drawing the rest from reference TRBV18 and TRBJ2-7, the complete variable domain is NAGVMQNPRHLVRRRGQEARLRCSPMKGHSHVYWYRQLPEEGLKFMVYLQKENIIDESGMPKERFSAEFPKEGPSILRIQQVVRGDSAAYFCASSPDTAPYEQYFGPGTRLTVT.